Each of the 21 T cell receptor beta chains below was sequenced from the same sample in a study of identical twins. A single record per CDR3 protein comes from TCRdb applying MiXCR to the 5' RACE reads. The sample comprises 690,000 or so distinct CDR3 sequences, less than 7% of which are singletons, and roughly 1.6% rests with the top ten. The specimen was naive T cells sorted from blood. The receptors derive from a man aged 18 to 29 in good health.

This clonotype came up many times. The V and J genes are TRBV7-2 and TRBJ2-2; the D gene is possibly TRBD2 (6 bases). The CDR3 length is 15 residues. The V and J ends lost 2 bases and 3 bases respectively, with 10 bases between them. Germline CDR1 reads SGHTA; CDR2 reads FQGNSA. The CDR3 DNA is TGTGCCAGCAGCTTAAGGGACTTATACACCGGGGAGCTGTTTTTT. Encoded protein: CASSLRDLYTGELFF.

This clonotype was detected a few times. The gene calls are TRBV2 and TRBJ2-1; D is unresolved. The length of the CDR3 is 13 residues. V shed 2 bases and J shed 8 bases, with 10 bases lying between them. The germline V gene has CDR1 SNHLY and CDR2 FYNNEI. CDR3 in amino acids: CASSERPFYEQFF. As DNA, the CDR3 is TGTGCCAGCAGTGAAAGGCCTTTCTATGAGCAGTTCTTC.

The gene calls are TRBV20-1 and TRBJ2-1; D is unresolved. Trimming left V 6 bases short and J 10 bases short, with 10 bases between. Germline V lookup: CDR1 DFQATT, CDR2 SNEGSKA (reference sequence). The CDR3 totals 10 residues. DNA of the CDR3: TGCAGTGCCAAAGGCAGAGAGCAGTTCTTC. The encoded protein is CSAKGREQFF.

V and J are TRBV7-3 and TRBJ2-3, with 8 positions matching TRBD2. The V segment lost 1 base and the J segment 3 bases; nucleotides outside the gene matches: 6. Germline CDR1 reads SGHTA; CDR2 reads FQGTGA. The length of the CDR3 is 16 residues. The CDR3: CASSLSPGGPTDTQYF. In DNA form, the CDR3 reads TGTGCCAGCAGCTTAAGTCCGGGAGGGCCTACAGATACGCAGTATTTT.

This clonotype turned up a few times. The gene calls are TRBV7-2 and TRBJ1-5; no clear D gene. Germline V gene data show CDR1 as SGHTA and CDR2 as FQGNSA. Trimming cost V 1 base and J 3 bases, with 10 bases left between them. The CDR3 is 15 amino acids. The CDR3 loop reads CASSLVPGVNQPQHF. Here the CDR3 DNA reads TGTGCCAGCAGCTTAGTGCCGGGAGTCAATCAGCCCCAGCATTTT.

The chain couples TRBV13 to TRBJ1-2; D unresolved. The CDR3 consists of 11 residues. The V and J ends lost 5 bases and 6 bases respectively, with 7 bases between them. Germline V lookup: CDR1 PRHDT, CDR2 FYEKMQ (reference sequence). The CDR3 DNA follows: TGTGCCAGCAGCCCCTCTCATGGCTACACCTTC. This gives the protein CASSPSHGYTF.

V is TRBV7-9 and J is TRBJ2-7, with D unclear. Germline V gives CDR1 SEHNR, CDR2 FQNEAQ (reference sequence). The CDR3 has 15 residues. Trimming removed 0 bases at V and 6 bases at J, with 15 bases between. The CDR3 bases are TGTGCCAGCAGCTTAGCCCAGTCGGCCGGTGGCGAGCAGTACTTC. Its translation is CASSLAQSAGGEQYF.

The V gene is TRBV20-1, the J gene TRBJ2-4; D unclear. Trimming shortened V by 4 bases and J by 4 bases, and 5 bases separated the two germline ends. CDR1 is DFQATT, CDR2 SNEGSKA, per germline (reference sequence). The CDR3 has 11 residues. The CDR3 loop is CSATPKNIQYF. CDR3 DNA: TGCAGTGCTACACCTAAAAACATTCAGTACTTC.

This clonotype came up many times. V and J are TRBV10-3 and TRBJ2-5, with a possible D match to TRBD1 (6 bases). The ends were cut back, 0 bases at V and 3 bases at J, with 8 bases in the middle. Germline CDR1 is ENHRY and CDR2 is SYGVKD. The CDR3 runs to 14 residues. CDR3 sequence reads: CAISESYREETQYF. CDR3 nucleotide sequence: TGTGCCATCAGTGAGTCTTACAGGGAAGAGACCCAGTACTTC.

This clonotype was seen a few times. V gene TRBV20-1 combines with J gene TRBJ2-7; weak D call: TRBD2 (6 bases). V was cut by 5 bases and J by 2 bases, with 10 bases left in between. The CDR3 spans 12 residues. CDR1 is DFQATT and CDR2 is SNEGSKA in the germline V gene (reference sequence). The CDR3 loop is CSAFGGPYEQYF. The DNA of the CDR3 is TGCAGTGCTTTCGGGGGACCCTACGAGCAGTACTTC.

This chain links TRBV12-3 or TRBV12-4 with TRBJ2-5, with 8 bases that match TRBD2. The junction had 7 bases not matched to a gene; V was cut back by 5 bases and J by 5 bases. This CDR3 spans 14 amino acids. The CDR3 DNA reads as TGTGCCAGCAGTACCCAAGCGGGAGCCGAGACCCAGTACTTC. This gives the protein CASSTQAGAETQYF.

This clonotype was detected only a few times. The rearrangement joins TRBV4-1 to TRBJ1-5, with D possibly TRBD1 on 5 matching bases. Trimming took off 2 bases at V and 4 bases at J, with 12 bases between the two ends. The CDR3 is 15 amino acids. Germline V lookup: CDR1 MGHRA, CDR2 YSYEKL. The CDR3 reads CASSQMTVGNQPQHF. DNA for the CDR3: TGCGCCAGCAGCCAAATGACAGTGGGGAATCAGCCCCAGCATTTT.

The chain has TRBV19 and TRBJ2-1; 11 positions agree with TRBD2. CDR3 size: 16 residues. Trimming took 5 bases from V and 6 from J; bases not matched to a gene: 9. Per germline, CDR1 LNHDA and CDR2 SQIVND (reference sequence). The CDR3 coding sequence is TGTGCCAGTAGTGCCCCGACTAGCGGGATGGCCAATGAGCAGTTCTTC. Its translation: CASSAPTSGMANEQFF.

This chain connects TRBV18 to TRBJ1-1, with D unresolved. Germline values: CDR1 KGHSH, CDR2 LQKENI. Trimming pared 3 bases from V and 5 bases from J, leaving 10 bases between. The CDR3 covers 13 residues. The CDR3 is CASSPQRETEAFF. CDR3 DNA sequence: TGTGCCAGCTCACCGCAGAGAGAAACTGAAGCTTTCTTT.

This clonotype was seen ten or more times. The gene calls are TRBV7-9 and TRBJ1-4, with 7 bases identical to TRBD1. This CDR3 comprises 17 residues. Per germline, CDR1 SEHNR and CDR2 FQNEAQ (reference sequence). After removal of 2 bases from V and 0 bases from J, the junction contained 6 bases not matched to a gene. In nucleotides, the CDR3 is TGTGCCAGCAGCTTAAGAGGGGGACAGACAACTAATGAAAAACTGTTTTTT. It translates to CASSLRGGQTTNEKLFF.

In this sample, this clonotype turned up many times. V is TRBV6-5 and J is TRBJ2-3, with a weak D call TRBD2 (5 bases). V lost 5 bases to trimming and J lost 6 bases, with 21 bases between them. CDR1 and CDR2 (germline): MNHEY, SVGAGI. CDR3 length: 16 amino acids. CDR3 region: CASSLLGVLAEDTQYF. CDR3 sequence (DNA): TGTGCCAGCAGTCTCCTCGGGGTGTTAGCAGAGGATACGCAGTATTTT.

V gene TRBV12-3 or TRBV12-4 combines with J gene TRBJ2-5; D assignment may be TRBD1 or TRBD2 (5 bases each). The CDR3 extends over 13 amino acids. V was shortened by 6 bases and J by 5 bases, with 13 bases between the two germline ends. CDR3 nucleotide sequence: TGTGCCAGCAGACCCTTGGGACCGGAGACCCAGTACTTC. This codes for CASRPLGPETQYF.

This clonotype was recorded a few times. The chain has TRBV7-2 and TRBJ2-2; TRBD1 or TRBD2 may be the D gene (5 bases each). The germline V and J ends were trimmed by 9 bases and 4 bases, with 18 bases remaining between them. Germline lookup yields CDR1 SGHTA and CDR2 FQGNSA. The length of the CDR3 is 15 residues. The CDR3 reads CARKKLGDPTGELFF. CDR3 coding DNA: TGTGCCAGGAAGAAACTGGGGGATCCCACCGGGGAGCTGTTTTTT.

The sample holds a few counts of this clonotype. This chain uses TRBV27 with TRBJ2-7; 8 nucleotides agree with TRBD2. CDR3 size: 16 residues. CDR1 and CDR2 from the germline V gene are MNHEY and SMNVEV (reference sequence). Trimming took 5 bases from V and 2 from J; bases not matched to a gene: 11. CDR3 region: CASSADLSGIAYEQYF. The CDR3 DNA is TGTGCCAGCAGTGCCGACCTTAGCGGGATCGCCTACGAGCAGTACTTC.

This clonotype was recorded at least ten times. V and J are TRBV24-1 and TRBJ2-1; unclear D gene. The CDR3 consists of 14 residues. In germline, CDR1 is KGHDR, CDR2 SFDVKD. Trimming removed 6 bases from V and 0 bases from J, with 8 bases in between. CDR3 protein: CATSQPHSYNEQFF. CDR3 bases: TGTGCCACCAGTCAGCCACACTCCTACAATGAGCAGTTCTTC.

This clonotype was found a few times. This chain connects TRBV7-6 to TRBJ2-5, with TRBD2 matching 8 bases. From germline, CDR1 is SGHVS and CDR2 FNYEAQ. The CDR3 covers 16 residues. The J segment lost 5 bases and the V segment lost 1 base, leaving 9 bases of the junction unmatched. This chain's CDR3 is CASSLEYGRAWETQYF. The DNA for the CDR3 is TGTGCCAGCAGCTTAGAATACGGGAGGGCCTGGGAGACCCAGTACTTC.